The 25 T cell receptor beta chains given below trace back to one sample, sequenced in a study of response to subunit inactivated influenza vaccine. One entry per CDR3 protein results from TCRdb running MiXCR on the RT-PCR reads. This table holds about 650,000 distinct CDR3 sequences, approximately 15% found once. The sequencing used PBMCs from blood, collected roughly 12 days after vaccination. The receptors come from a man aged 50 to 59 who received an inactivated influenza vaccine.

The genes are TRBV18 and TRBJ2-2; TRBD2 might be the D (5 bases). Germline CDR1 is KGHSH and CDR2 is LQKENI. V lost 5 bases, J lost 6 bases, and 10 bases lay in between. This CDR3 region has 13 residues. CDR3 nucleotide sequence: TGTGCCAGCTCAACCGAGGGAGCCGGGGAGCTGTTTTTT. It is translated as CASSTEGAGELFF. The full variable domain, its missing parts supplied by reference TRBV18 and TRBJ2-2, is NAGVMQNPRHLVRRRGQEARLRCSPMKGHSHVYWYRQLPEEGLKFMVYLQKENIIDESGMPKERFSAEFPKEGPSILRIQQVVRGDSAAYFCASSTEGAGELFFGEGSRLTVL.

The chain joins TRBV20-1 to TRBJ2-2; D gene ambiguous. The CDR3 extends over 15 amino acids. V lost 4 bases and J lost 0, with 12 bases in between. Germline V gene lookup returns CDR1 DFQATT and CDR2 SNEGSKA (reference sequence). The CDR3 nucleotides are TGCAGTGCTACATCAGAAACCACGAACACCGGGGAGCTGTTTTTT. Translation gives CSATSETTNTGELFF.

The J gene is TRBJ1-5, the V gene TRBV2; D unclear. The germline V gene has CDR1 SNHLY and CDR2 FYNNEI. The CDR3 length is 14 residues. The V and J ends lost 3 bases and 4 bases respectively, with 10 bases between them. The CDR3 protein is CASSDWGGNQPQHF. As DNA, the CDR3 is TGTGCCAGCAGTGACTGGGGTGGGAATCAGCCCCAGCATTTT.

The V gene is TRBV18, the J gene TRBJ1-4, with unresolved D. Germline-derived CDR1 and CDR2 are KGHSH and LQKENI. V was trimmed by 3 bases and J by 8 bases, leaving 13 bases between them. This CDR3 spans 14 amino acids. Here the CDR3 DNA reads TGTGCCAGCTCACCTGAAGGCAAGAGAGAAAAACTGTTTTTT. It codes for CASSPEGKREKLFF.

In this sample, this clonotype turned up a few times. The genes are TRBV28 and TRBJ2-4; 7 nucleotides match TRBD1. The V gene end was trimmed by 4 bases and the J gene end by 4 bases; junction bases not matched to a gene: 16. This CDR3 region has 18 residues. Per germline, CDR1 MDHEN and CDR2 SYDVKM. The CDR3 sequence: CASSSPGQPQAIKNIQYF. The CDR3 DNA sequence: TGTGCCAGCAGTTCCCCGGGACAGCCCCAAGCCATTAAAAACATTCAGTACTTC.

This chain joins TRBV20-1 and TRBJ2-7; 11 positions agree with TRBD2. Germline V gene lookup returns CDR1 DFQATT and CDR2 SNEGSKA (reference sequence). This CDR3 is 14 amino acids long. Unmatched junction bases numbered 5, after V lost 6 bases and J lost 1 base. CDR3 residues: CSAPTSGASYEQYF. The CDR3 nucleotides read TGCAGTGCCCCGACTAGCGGGGCATCCTACGAGCAGTACTTC.

The J gene is TRBJ2-1, the V gene TRBV6-2 or TRBV6-3; D is perhaps TRBD1 (5 bases). Per germline, CDR1 MNHEY and CDR2 SVGEGT. There are 14 residues in the CDR3. V dropped 4 bases and J dropped 4 bases, with 11 bases sitting between them. The CDR3 DNA sequence: TGTGCCAGCAGTTGGACACACGATTACAATGAGCAGTTCTTC. It specifies CASSWTHDYNEQFF.

There are many counts of this clonotype. This rearrangement joins TRBV11-2 to TRBJ2-7; D is unclear. Germline assignment: CDR1 SGHAT and CDR2 FQNNGV. The CDR3 contains 13 residues. V lost 5 bases, J lost 3 bases, and 11 bases lay in between. The CDR3, as DNA: TGTGCCAGCAGCCCCCCCGTGAGCTACGAGCAGTACTTC. Translating gives CASSPPVSYEQYF.

This clonotype was seen many times. This sequence joins TRBV14 and TRBJ1-2; TRBD1 might be the D (6 bases). This CDR3 comprises 13 residues. Trimming removed 0 bases at V and 4 bases at J, with 6 bases between. The germline V gene encodes CDR1 SGHDN and CDR2 FVKESK. The CDR3 here is CASSQDRGYGYTF. For the CDR3, the DNA is TGTGCCAGCAGCCAAGACAGGGGCTATGGCTACACCTTC.

This clonotype appeared a few times. The V gene is TRBV5-1, the J gene TRBJ1-1, with D maybe TRBD1 (5 bases). Germline-derived CDR1 and CDR2 are SGHRS and YFSETQ. V shed 0 bases and J shed 10 bases, with 13 bases lying between them. The CDR3 spans 13 residues. In DNA, the CDR3 is TGCGCCAGCAGCTTGGAGGTGGGCACAGGAGCTTTCTTT. Translation gives CASSLEVGTGAFF.

This clonotype was detected a few times. V usage is TRBV7-8 and J usage is TRBJ1-2; D possibly corresponds to TRBD1 (6 bases). The CDR3 spans 16 residues. The germline V gene encodes CDR1 SGHVS and CDR2 FQNEAQ. The V gene lost 3 bases and the J gene lost 3 bases, with 17 bases spanning the gap. The CDR3 bases are TGTGCCAGCAGCTTGAGTCGGGGGCGCCCTGACTATGGCTACACCTTC. Amino acid sequence: CASSLSRGRPDYGYTF. Drawing the rest from reference TRBV7-8 and TRBJ1-2, the complete variable domain is GAGVSQSPRYKVAKRGQDVALRCDPISGHVSLFWYQQALGQGPEFLTYFQNEAQLDKSGLPSDRFFAERPEGSVSTLKIQRTQQEDSAVYLCASSLSRGRPDYGYTFGSGTRLTVV.

The sample holds a few counts of this clonotype. The J gene is TRBJ2-3, the V gene TRBV7-9, with no clear D. The CDR3 runs 14 residues. Deletions cut 5 bases from V and 1 base from J, with 10 bases between. In germline, CDR1 is SEHNR, CDR2 FQNEAQ (reference sequence). CDR3 protein: CASSPEFRTDTQYF. As DNA, the CDR3 is TGTGCCAGCAGCCCAGAATTTCGCACAGATACGCAGTATTTT.

This clonotype came up a few times. The rearrangement joins TRBV5-1 to TRBJ2-7; 8 nucleotides match TRBD2. The V gene's germline CDR1 is SGHRS and CDR2 YFSETQ. The CDR3 runs to 16 residues. V lost 0 bases to trimming and J lost 2 bases; unmatched junction nucleotides: 7. Written as DNA, the CDR3 is TGCGCCAGCAGCTTGGCTCTCGGGAGGGCCGCCTACGAGCAGTACTTC. This translates into CASSLALGRAAYEQYF. The full variable domain, with the rest looked up from reference TRBV5-1 and TRBJ2-7, is KAGVTQTPRYLIKTRGQQVTLSCSPISGHRSVSWYQQTPGQGLQFLFEYFSETQRNKGNFPGRFSGRQFSNSRSEMNVSTLELGDSALYLCASSLALGRAAYEQYFGPGTRLTVT.

This clonotype has a handful of counts. V is TRBV25-1 and J is TRBJ1-1; D gene ambiguous. The length of the CDR3 is 14 residues. Germline CDR1 reads MGHDK; CDR2 reads SYGVNS. With 2 bases removed from V and 3 bases from J, the gap between germline ends came to 10 bases. The CDR3 is CASSEGSWDTEAFF. CDR3 sequence (DNA): TGTGCCAGCAGTGAAGGGAGTTGGGACACTGAAGCTTTCTTT.

V usage is TRBV28 and J usage is TRBJ2-2; D unresolved. CDR3 length equals 15 residues. V lost 5 bases and J lost 2, with 12 bases in between. CDR1 is MDHEN and CDR2 is SYDVKM in the germline V gene. This CDR3 reads CASSPPDTNTGELFF. The CDR3 bases are TGTGCCAGCAGTCCACCAGACACAAACACCGGGGAGCTGTTTTTT.

This chain uses TRBV20-1 with TRBJ1-3; TRBD1 aligns across 7 bases. The trim removed 3 bases at V and 9 bases at J, leaving 2 bases unmatched. The CDR3 is 11 amino acids. Germline CDR1 DFQATT, CDR2 SNEGSKA (reference sequence). The CDR3 DNA reads as TGCAGTGCTAGTCAGGGGGGCACCATATATTTT. Protein: CSASQGGTIYF.

This clonotype was recorded a few times. The J gene is TRBJ2-7, the V gene TRBV20-1; TRBD1 aligns across 8 bases. Per germline, CDR1 DFQATT and CDR2 SNEGSKA (reference sequence). The CDR3 has 14 residues. The V gene end was trimmed by 8 bases and the J gene end by 7 bases; junction bases not matched to a gene: 16. The CDR3 is CSSYSDRGKGEQYF. Here the CDR3 DNA reads TGCAGTTCCTACTCCGACAGGGGAAAGGGGGAGCAGTACTTC.

This chain connects TRBV12-3 or TRBV12-4 to TRBJ1-5; 7 nucleotides match TRBD1. This CDR3 is built from 15 residues. The J segment lost 2 bases and the V segment lost 6 bases, leaving 7 bases of the junction unmatched. Here the CDR3 reads CASSNRQGGNQPQHF. The DNA for the CDR3 is TGTGCCAGCAGCAACAGACAGGGTGGCAATCAGCCCCAGCATTTT.

This clonotype appeared a few times. The chain uses TRBV6-1 and TRBJ2-2; D may correspond to TRBD1 or TRBD2 (5 bases each). Between the trimmed V and J ends, which lost 11 bases and 0 bases, there was a span of 19 bases. CDR3 length: 16 residues. The germline gives CDR1 MNHNS, CDR2 SASEGT. In nucleotides, the CDR3 is TGTGCCGGAAACCGGGACCCCGGGGCGAACACCGGGGAGCTGTTTTTT. Protein sequence: CAGNRDPGANTGELFF.

This clonotype has only a few counts. V usage is TRBV3-1 and J usage is TRBJ2-1, with 8 nucleotides matching TRBD1. This CDR3 region has 14 residues. Germline CDR1 LGHDT, CDR2 YNNKEL (reference sequence). The trim removed 6 bases at V and 6 bases at J, leaving 7 bases unmatched. The CDR3, as DNA: TGTGCCAGCAGACAGGGGGGAGGTTCCAATGAGCAGTTCTTC. This codes for CASRQGGGSNEQFF.

The rearrangement links TRBV11-2 to TRBJ2-3; D may correspond to TRBD1 or TRBD2 (5 bases each). V was trimmed by 1 base and J by 3 bases, leaving 20 bases between them. Germline V CDR1 and CDR2: SGHAT, FQNNGV. The CDR3 contains 18 residues. The CDR3: CASSLVFAGTGHTDTQYF. The CDR3 nucleotides are TGTGCCAGCAGCTTAGTTTTTGCTGGGACCGGCCATACAGATACGCAGTATTTT.

V is TRBV29-1 and J is TRBJ1-6; 10 nucleotides line up with TRBD1. The CDR3 sequence is 13 residues long. Germline V gene lookup returns CDR1 SQVTM and CDR2 ANQGSEA. Germline trimming cut 7 bases from V and 6 bases from J; bases unmatched to any gene: 3. The CDR3, as DNA: TGCAGCGCCCGACAGGGGGCTAATTCACCCCTCCACTTT. Translating gives CSARQGANSPLHF.

The rearrangement uses TRBV20-1 and TRBJ2-4; D unresolved. This CDR3 region has 14 residues. The V end lost 4 bases, the J end lost 3 bases, and 13 bases lay between the germline ends. CDR1 and CDR2 (germline): DFQATT, SNEGSKA (reference sequence). In DNA form, the CDR3 reads TGCAGTGCTACGCGGTGGGATGGCAAAAACATTCAGTACTTC. Protein sequence: CSATRWDGKNIQYF.

The CDR3 nucleotides read TGTGCCAGCAGTTCTGTTCCTTGGAGCTACGAGCAGTACTTC. Translating it yields CASSSVPWSYEQYF. The chain recombines TRBV12-3 or TRBV12-4 with TRBJ2-7, with D unresolved. The germline V and J ends were trimmed by 4 bases and 3 bases, with 13 bases remaining between them. The CDR3 is 14 amino acids.

The chain is built from TRBV5-1 and TRBJ1-2, with TRBD1 identical over 7 bases. J lost 6 bases, V lost 4 bases, and 12 bases had no gene match. Germline lookup yields CDR1 SGHRS and CDR2 YFSETQ. This CDR3 has 15 residues. CDR3 region: CASSQQGGFSDGYTF. In nucleotides, the CDR3 is TGCGCCAGCAGCCAGCAGGGGGGGTTTTCGGATGGCTACACCTTC.